These T cell receptor beta chains were read from a single sample in a study of cytomegalovirus exposure and HLA in healthy donors. The data were produced by immunoSEQ multiplex PCR, yet TCRdb's version contains in-frame clones alone and is incomplete. In the table there are around 65,000 clones, less than 65% of which are singletons. The sample was PBMCs. These receptors came from a man aged 25-45 years in good health and CMV-seronegative. Each CDR3 is given with its conserved first and last residue. The D gene is left open where the match is weak. Size is omitted from some rows. Given values are once, few, many or a class for expanded clones.

TRBJ1-5 | few | TRBV30 | TRBD1 | CAWGEQGASNQPQHF | TGTGCCTGGGGAGAACAGGGGGCAAGCAATCAGCCCCAGCATTTT
TRBJ2-1 | - | TRBV6-5 | - | CASSYSGGSYNEQFF | TGTGCCAGCAGTTACTCAGGAGGGTCCTACAATGAGCAGTTCTTC
TRBJ1-3 | once | TRBV7-8 | - | CASSPGGNGGRNTIYF | TGTGCCAGCAGCCCCGGGGGAAATGGGGGACGAAACACCATATATTTT
TRBJ2-5 | - | TRBV4-1 | TRBD2 | CASSQVESGDGETQYF | TGCGCCAGCAGCCAAGTCGAGAGCGGGGATGGGGAGACCCAGTACTTC
TRBJ2-7 | - | TRBV5-1 | - | CASSGNRIPPYEQYF | TGCGCCAGCAGCGGCAACAGAATCCCTCCCTACGAGCAGTACTTC
TRBJ2-1 | - | TRBV9 | - | CASSVAGEQFF | TGTGCCAGCAGCGTAGCGGGGGAGCAGTTCTTC
TRBJ1-6 | - | TRBV7-2 | - | CASSFSGFNSPLHF | TGTGCCAGCAGCTTCTCAGGATTTAATTCACCCCTCCACTTT
TRBJ2-5 | - | TRBV5-4 | TRBD1 | CASSLAGGSKTQYF | TGTGCCAGCAGCTTGGCAGGGGGCTCGAAGACCCAGTACTTC
TRBJ1-1 | - | TRBV5-6 | TRBD1 | CASSRNRDSEAFF | TGTGCCAGCAGCCGTAACCGGGACAGCGAAGCTTTCTTT
TRBJ2-7 | once | TRBV11-2 | TRBD1 | CASSPRGQGTYEQYF | TGTGCCAGCAGCCCTAGGGGACAGGGGACCTACGAGCAGTACTTC
TRBJ2-5 | - | TRBV29-1 | TRBD2 | CSVAGGGTRGQETQYF | TGCAGCGTTGCGGGAGGCGGCACCCGCGGCCAAGAGACCCAGTACTTC
TRBJ2-3 | few | TRBV4-1 | - | CASSQVQNTQYF | TGCGCCAGCAGCCAAGTACAGAATACGCAGTATTTT
TRBJ2-3 | - | TRBV2 | TRBD1 | CASSALGTGGTDTQYF | TGTGCCAGCAGCGCTCTTGGGACAGGGGGCACAGATACGCAGTATTTT
TRBJ2-7 | - | TRBV6-5 | - | CASSLRLESSYEQYF | TGTGCCAGCAGTTTACGGTTGGAGTCTAGCTACGAGCAGTACTTC
TRBJ2-2 | - | TRBV4-1 | TRBD2 | CASSRASGGAELFF | TGCGCCAGCAGCCGCGCTAGCGGGGGGGCGGAGCTGTTTTTT
TRBJ1-4 | once | TRBV6-5 | - | CASSYGAANEKLFF | TGTGCCAGCAGTTACGGGGCGGCTAATGAAAAACTGTTTTTT
TRBJ2-5 | few | TRBV7-9 | - | CASSLAISSRDLETQYF | TGTGCCAGCAGCTTAGCCATTTCATCTCGGGATTTAGAGACCCAGTACTTC
TRBJ1-6 | - | TRBV2 | TRBD1 | CASTHRGPGFSPLHF | TGTGCCAGCACCCACAGGGGCCCAGGGTTTTCACCCCTCCACTTT
TRBJ2-7 | few | TRBV5-1 | TRBD1 | CASSPRGGDEQYF | TGCGCCAGCAGCCCGAGAGGGGGCGACGAGCAGTACTTC
TRBJ2-7 | - | TRBV4-1 | TRBD2 | CASSQDRTSGGLTYEQYF | TGCGCCAGCAGCCAAGATAGGACTAGCGGGGGCCTGACCTACGAGCAGTACTTC
TRBJ2-7 | - | TRBV6-4 | - | CASRSWAMGPYEQYF | TGTGCCAGCAGGAGCTGGGCCATGGGTCCATACGAGCAGTACTTC